The clone carrying this TCR beta chain was counted many times. Each cDNA molecule in the library carried unique molecular identifiers. TCRdb passed the RACE reads through MiXCR, listing each CDR3 protein once. The data show about 46,000 distinct CDR3 sequences, with around 4.5% seen just once and around 1.6% held by the top ten. This sample was included in a study of human T cells and chemical hapten exposure. V lost 2 bases to trimming and J lost 17 bases, with 18 bases between them. The CDR3 extends over 13 amino acids. From germline, CDR1 is MNHNY and CDR2 SVGAGI (reference sequence). Time point here: healthy volunteer bleed at 2 weeks. Researchers extracted total RNA from unfractionated whole blood.

The V gene is TRBV6-6, the J gene TRBJ1-4; D is possibly TRBD1 (6 bases). Source material: whole blood. This receptor was identified in a female donor in good health. Some clones in this sample may be carry-over from other donors' samples. CDR3 bases: TGTGCCAGCAGTTACATGGTGCAGGGGCCGAAATTTTTT. It is translated as CASSYMVQGPKFF.